This TCR beta chain was sequenced for a study of blood T cell repertoires in COVID-19. About the research overall: The cDNA or gDNA used as material had been derived from T cells, B-cell-depleted T cells, or PBMCs.

J was trimmed by 6 bases and V by 3 bases; bases with no gene match: 13. Germline-derived CDR1 and CDR2 are MNHNS and SASEGT. This CDR3 spans 17 amino acids. The method was immunoSEQ multiplex PCR; TCRdb's version includes in-frame clones alone and lacks a portion of them. Of 200,000 to 250,000 clones in the sample, about 80% are singletons; the top ten hold 1.5% to 2%. The receptor was isolated from a woman at least 80 years old with acute or convalescent COVID-19. V usage is TRBV6-1 and J usage is TRBJ2-7, with 11 bases lining up with TRBD1. Sequencing used peripheral blood. In DNA, the CDR3 is TGTGCCAGCAGTGATACACGGACAGGGGGCTTTGTTTTCGAGCAGTACTTC. Its translation: CASSDTRTGGFVFEQYF.